This TCR beta chain was sequenced for a study of cytomegalovirus exposure and HLA in healthy donors. The CDR3 runs 14 residues. Germline values: CDR1 SQVTM, CDR2 ANQGSEA. The trim removed 3 bases at V and 0 bases at J, leaving 4 bases unmatched. Some clones are missing from TCRdb's copy, which holds only in-frame ones; the method was immunoSEQ multiplex PCR. The table records about 73,000 clones, approximately 95% of them present only once. The sequence came from a man between 18 and 35 years old in good health and CMV-seronegative. The sample taken for sequencing was PBMCs. V is TRBV29-1 and J is TRBJ2-5, with 7 bases fitting TRBD1. The CDR3 bases are TGCAGCGTTGAGTTCAGGGGGTACCAAGAGACCCAGTACTTC. Amino acid sequence: CSVEFRGYQETQYF.